This TCR beta chain was sequenced for a study of blood T cell repertoires in COVID-19. Study information: The study drew acute and convalescent COVID-19 samples from the United States, Italy and Spain. Nucleic acid was either cDNA or gDNA, and it came from T cells, B-cell-depleted T cells, or PBMCs.

As originally analysed: Amplification of reference gene primers provided the estimated nucleated cell counts. Profiled with immunoSEQ multiplex PCR; TCRdb holds only in-frame clones, not every one. For V, J and clone size, that table is used; D and trimming come from the DNA. The sample lists 180,000 or so clones; around 80% were seen once. Germline CDR1 and CDR2: KGHSH and LQKENI. The ends lost 2 bases at V and 3 bases at J; junction bases unmatched: 1. The CDR3 runs to 14 residues. Participant reports of clinical history set cohort assignment. Material for sequencing was PBMCs or T cells enriched from blood (not recorded which). The sequence came from a man over 45 who had recovered from COVID-19. The V call is TRBV18, the J call TRBJ1-1, with TRBD1 matching 9 bases. The DNA for the CDR3 is TGTGCCAGCTCACCATGGGACAGGGACACTGAAGCTTTCTTT. It specifies CASSPWDRDTEAFF.